These T cell receptor beta chains were read from a single sample in a study of memory CD4+ T cells and cytomegalovirus serostatus. Produced via immunoSEQ multiplex PCR; TCRdb's table is partial and in-frame only. The sample yields about 44,000 clones, roughly three quarters seen once. Sequencing was performed on memory CD4+ T cells from blood. Receptor source: an adult in good health and CMV-seronegative. Each CDR3 is given with its conserved first and last residue. D genes are given only for firm matches. Clone size appears in some rows only: once, few, many, or a class for an expanded clone.

j_call clone_size d_call v_call cdr3_nt cdr3_aa
TRBJ1-2 - - TRBV7-8 TGTGCCAGCAGCCCCCGGGCCAGGGAACCTGGCTACACCTTC CASSPRAREPGYTF
TRBJ2-1 - - TRBV30 TGTGCCTGGAGTGTACGGAACGGCAATGAGCAGTTCTTC CAWSVRNGNEQFF
TRBJ2-1 - TRBD2 TRBV7-2 TGTGCCAGCAGCCCTAGGACTAGTCACACCTACAATGAGCAGTTCTTC CASSPRTSHTYNEQFF
TRBJ2-1 once - TRBV7-2 TGTGCCAGCTCCCGGGACTTCAATGAGCAGTTCTTC CASSRDFNEQFF
TRBJ2-1 once TRBD2 TRBV7-2 TGTGCCAGCAGCTTAGCCGGGACTAGATATAATGAGCAGTTCTTC CASSLAGTRYNEQFF
TRBJ2-5 - - TRBV19 TGTGCCAGTAGTATCAGTGGAGGGGAGACCCAGTACTTC CASSISGGETQYF
TRBJ2-5 - - TRBV7-9 TGTGCCAGCAGCCCTCCGATCAACCGGGAGACCCAGTACTTC CASSPPINRETQYF
TRBJ2-5 - - TRBV12-5 TGTGCTAGTGGTTCAATCAAACCGTGGGGGGACAGAATTCAAGAGACCCAGTACTTC CASGSIKPWGDRIQETQYF
TRBJ2-1 - - TRBV20-1 TGCAGTGCTAACGGCTACAATGAGCAGTTCTTC CSANGYNEQFF
TRBJ2-7 - - TRBV7-2 TGTGCCAGCAGCCCCTTCGGGGTGGTGGGCTACGAGCAGTACTTC CASSPFGVVGYEQYF
TRBJ2-2 - - TRBV5-1 TGCGCCAGCAGCTTGGCCCCGTCCGGGGAGCTGTTTTTT CASSLAPSGELFF
TRBJ2-3 - - TRBV5-6 TGTGCCAGCAGCACGATAACCCAGGCGTCAGATACGCAGTATTTT CASSTITQASDTQYF
TRBJ1-1 few - TRBV30 TGTGCCTGGAGTATTATGGGGGGCACTGAAGCTTTCTTT CAWSIMGGTEAFF
TRBJ2-2 - - TRBV15 TGTGCCACCAGCAGAGCGAGAGTCGGGGGCGGGGAGCTGTTTTTT CATSRARVGGGELFF
TRBJ1-4 - - TRBV2 TGTGCCAGCAGTGAATTGGGGAAAGGAGAAAAACTGTTTTTT CASSELGKGEKLFF
TRBJ2-5 - - TRBV6-5 TGTGCCAGCAGTTACGACGTGGGGGGAGAGACCCAGTACTTC CASSYDVGGETQYF
TRBJ2-3 few - TRBV4-3 TGCGCCAGCAGCCAAGGTACCCCGGGGCGGACAGATACGCAGTATTTT CASSQGTPGRTDTQYF
TRBJ1-3 few TRBD1 TRBV29-1 TGCAGCGTTGAGACAGGGAGCTCTGGAAACACCATATATTTT CSVETGSSGNTIYF
TRBJ1-1 - - TRBV5-8 TGTGCCAGCAGCTTGATGATCTCGAATAAAATGGCTTTCTTT CASSLMISNKMAFF
TRBJ2-4 once - TRBV6-5 TGTGCCAGCAGTCCGGGACTAGCCAAAAACATTCAGTACTTC CASSPGLAKNIQYF
TRBJ2-7 - - TRBV6-4 TGTGCCAGCAGTGACCAGACAGGTAGCTCCTACGAGCAGTACTTC CASSDQTGSSYEQYF
TRBJ1-2 - - TRBV6-1 TGTGCCAGCAGTGAAGAGGGGGGAAAGGGGTATGGCTACACCTTC CASSEEGGKGYGYTF
TRBJ2-4 - TRBD1 TRBV30 TGTGCCTGGAATCCGGGACAGGGATACATTCAGTACTTC CAWNPGQGYIQYF
TRBJ2-1 - - TRBV19 TGTGCCAGTAGCTCCAATATATTTGAGCAGTTCTTC CASSSNIFEQFF
TRBJ1-4 - - TRBV7-2 TGTGCCAGCAGCCCCGGGACAAGTAGGAAACTGTTTTTT CASSPGTSRKLFF
TRBJ2-7 - - TRBV7-2 TGTGCCAGCAGCCAAGGGCGGAGAGGGTTCAACGAGCAGTACTTC CASSQGRRGFNEQYF
TRBJ2-5 - - TRBV15 TGTGCCACCAGCAGAGATCGGGCTTTAAGGGGCAGGCAAGAGACCCAGTACTTC CATSRDRALRGRQETQYF
TRBJ1-4 once - TRBV7-9 TGTGCCAGCAGCTTGGGGGGGATTGACGAAAAACTGTTTTTT CASSLGGIDEKLFF
TRBJ1-1 - - TRBV19 TGTGCCAGTAGGACCGACAAGACGAACACTGAAGCTTTCTTT CASRTDKTNTEAFF
TRBJ2-1 - TRBD1 TRBV28 TGTGCCATACTACCCTCGGGACAGTCCAATGAGCAGTTCTTC CAILPSGQSNEQFF
TRBJ1-3 few - TRBV9 TGTGCCAGCAGCGCCCAGGGAAACTCTGGAAACACCATATATTTT CASSAQGNSGNTIYF
TRBJ2-3 - - TRBV27 TGTGCCAGCAGTTTTAGCGGAAGCACAGATACGCAGTATTTT CASSFSGSTDTQYF
TRBJ2-2 - - TRBV5-1 TGCGCCAGCAGCTTGGTGGGGTCTCGGGGTGTAGGGACCGGGGAGCTGTTTTTT CASSLVGSRGVGTGELFF
TRBJ1-1 - TRBD1 TRBV27 TGTGCCAGCAGTACGGACAGGGAGAACACTGAAGCTTTCTTT CASSTDRENTEAFF
TRBJ1-2 - - TRBV6-5 TGTGCCAGCAGTTTCGTGGACGGGTCTTATGGCTACACCTTC CASSFVDGSYGYTF
TRBJ1-2 once - TRBV4-2 TGTGCCAGCAGCCAAGAAACGGGGCGCGGGCAATTGGGATACACCTTC CASSQETGRGQLGYTF
TRBJ2-2 - - TRBV7-9 TGTGCCAGCAGCCTGCTGGGCCGGACCTACAAAGGGGAGCTGTTTTTT CASSLLGRTYKGELFF
TRBJ2-3 - - TRBV19 TGTGCCAGTAGTATGGGTACCTTACCTAGCACAGATACGCAGTATTTT CASSMGTLPSTDTQYF
TRBJ2-1 - - TRBV4-1 TGCGCCAGCAGCCAAGTTCCTAGCGCCCTCTCCTACAATGAGCAGTTCTTC CASSQVPSALSYNEQFF
TRBJ1-1 - TRBD1 TRBV6-1 TGTGCCAGCGGGGACAGGCTTTACACTGAAGCTTTCTTT CASGDRLYTEAFF
TRBJ1-1 few - TRBV15 TGTGCCACCAGCATGATGACGGGCACTGAAGCTTTCTTT CATSMMTGTEAFF
TRBJ2-3 - TRBD2 TRBV18 TGTGCCAGCTCACCCCTACGACTAGCGGGCACAACAGATACGCAGTATTTT CASSPLRLAGTTDTQYF
TRBJ2-3 - - TRBV5-1 TGCGCCAGCAGCTTGGGTCGGGAGTCAGATACGCAGTATTTT CASSLGRESDTQYF
TRBJ2-2 - TRBD2 TRBV5-4 TGTGCCAGCAGCCCGGCTAGCGGGAGAAACACCGGGGAGCTGTTTTTT CASSPASGRNTGELFF
TRBJ2-5 - TRBD1 TRBV5-1 TGCGCCAGCAGCTTCCGGGACAGGGGAGAGACCCAGTACTTC CASSFRDRGETQYF